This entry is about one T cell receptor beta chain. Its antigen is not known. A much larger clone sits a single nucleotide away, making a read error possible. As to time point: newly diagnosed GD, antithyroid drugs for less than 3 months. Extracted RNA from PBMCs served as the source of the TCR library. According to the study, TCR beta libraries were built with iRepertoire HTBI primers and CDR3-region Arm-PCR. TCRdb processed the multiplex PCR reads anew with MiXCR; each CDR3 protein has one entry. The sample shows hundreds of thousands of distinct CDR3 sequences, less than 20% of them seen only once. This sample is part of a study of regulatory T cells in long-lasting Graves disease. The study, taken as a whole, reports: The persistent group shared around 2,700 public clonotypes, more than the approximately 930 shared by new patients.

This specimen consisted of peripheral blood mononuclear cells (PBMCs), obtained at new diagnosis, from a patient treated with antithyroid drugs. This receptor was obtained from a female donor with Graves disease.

This CDR3 reads CASSQAPGLAVQQYF. CDR3 coding DNA: TGCGCCAGCAGCCAAGCACCGGGACTAGCGGTTCAGCAGTATTTT. V usage is TRBV4-1 and J usage is TRBJ2-3, with 11 nucleotides matching TRBD2. The length of the CDR3 is 15 residues. Germline trimming cut 1 base from V and 11 bases from J; bases unmatched to any gene: 8. Per the germline V gene, CDR1 is MGHRA and CDR2 is YSYEKL.